Below are 9 T cell receptor beta chains sequenced from a single sample in a study of blood T cell repertoires in COVID-19. Sequencing was performed with immunoSEQ multiplex PCR; in TCRdb, only in-frame clones are kept and a portion is missing. The sample includes approximately 310,000 clones, around nine tenths of them seen just once. The sequenced material came from peripheral blood. These receptors all come from a man aged 50 to 60 with active or convalescent COVID-19.

The chain uses TRBV5-1 and TRBJ1-4, with 8 bases fitting TRBD1. Unmatched junction bases numbered 10, after V lost 4 bases and J lost 8 bases. From germline, CDR1 is SGHRS and CDR2 YFSETQ. The CDR3 extends over 15 amino acids. The DNA of the CDR3 is TGCGCCAGCAGCGTTGGGGGACAGGCACAAGAAAAACTGTTTTTT. It translates to CASSVGGQAQEKLFF.

V is TRBV2 and J is TRBJ2-5, with D possibly matching TRBD1 (7 bases). Trimming took off 6 bases at V and 0 bases at J, with 14 bases between the two ends. Germline CDR1 SNHLY, CDR2 FYNNEI. The CDR3 is made up of 15 amino acids. In nucleotides, the CDR3 is TGTGCCAGCAGCCAGGGGGGATCGTACCAAGAGACCCAGTACTTC. Translated, it gives CASSQGGSYQETQYF.

This chain uses TRBV7-2 with TRBJ1-5; D unclear. The CDR3 is 14 residues long. The germline gives CDR1 SGHTA, CDR2 FQGNSA. Trimming left V 0 bases short and J 4 bases short, with 7 bases between. This CDR3 is CASSLANNNQPQHF. CDR3 coding DNA: TGTGCCAGCAGCTTAGCTAACAATAATCAGCCCCAGCATTTT.

The V and J genes are TRBV2 and TRBJ1-1; D might be TRBD1 (5 bases). This CDR3 has 15 amino acids. V was cut by 3 bases and J by 0 bases, with 11 bases left in between. Germline V gene data show CDR1 as SNHLY and CDR2 as FYNNEI. For the CDR3, the DNA is TGTGCCAGCAGTGAGGATCGGGGGATGAACACTGAAGCTTTCTTT. Residues: CASSEDRGMNTEAFF.

This clone was picked up one time. The V call is TRBV6-5, the J call TRBJ2-7; D uncertain. This CDR3 region has 12 residues. Trimming pared 4 bases from V and 5 bases from J, leaving 9 bases between. The germline V gene encodes CDR1 MNHEY and CDR2 SVGAGI. This CDR3 is CASSSLRDEQYF. The DNA for the CDR3 is TGTGCCAGCAGTTCCCTCCGGGACGAGCAGTACTTC.

The chain couples TRBV19 to TRBJ2-7; D might be TRBD1 (6 bases). Trimming cost V 5 bases and J 2 bases, with 19 bases left between them. The CDR3 is 16 amino acids. CDR1 and CDR2 from the germline V gene are LNHDA and SQIVND (reference sequence). CDR3 bases: TGTGCCAGTAGTCCACGGACAGTGGGGGACCCCTACGAGCAGTACTTC. Amino acids: CASSPRTVGDPYEQYF. Full variable domain (missing parts from reference TRBV19 and TRBJ2-7): DGGITQSPKYLFRKEGQNVTLSCEQNLNHDAMYWYRQDPGQGLRLIYYSQIVNDFQKGDIAEGYSVSREKKESFPLTVTSAQKNPTAFYLCASSPRTVGDPYEQYFGPGTRLTVT.

The rearrangement links TRBV11-2 to TRBJ1-2; 7 nucleotides align to TRBD1. CDR1 is SGHAT and CDR2 is FQNNGV in the germline V gene. This CDR3 comprises 15 residues. V lost 5 bases, J lost 5 bases, and 11 bases stayed unmatched. CDR3 protein: CASSAVYRDSYGYTF. CDR3 bases: TGTGCCAGCAGCGCCGTTTACCGGGACAGTTATGGCTACACCTTC.

The chain links TRBV5-5 to TRBJ1-6; 8 bases fit TRBD1. Germline V gene sequence: CDR1 SGHKS, CDR2 YYEKEE (reference sequence). V lost 5 bases, J lost 0 bases, and 7 bases stayed unmatched. The length of the CDR3 is 17 residues. This CDR3 reads CASRGTGRGSYNSPLHF. The CDR3, as DNA: TGTGCCAGCAGGGGGACAGGTCGTGGCTCCTATAATTCACCCCTCCACTTT.

Points on this clone: A read error may produce the germline difference seen at one junction end. This chain connects TRBV28 to TRBJ1-5; D ambiguous. Germline loops: CDR1 MDHEN, CDR2 SYDVKM. CDR3 size: 11 residues. The CDR3 bases are TGTGCCAGCAGTTATAATCGGCCCCAGCATTTT. It translates to CASSYNRPQHF.